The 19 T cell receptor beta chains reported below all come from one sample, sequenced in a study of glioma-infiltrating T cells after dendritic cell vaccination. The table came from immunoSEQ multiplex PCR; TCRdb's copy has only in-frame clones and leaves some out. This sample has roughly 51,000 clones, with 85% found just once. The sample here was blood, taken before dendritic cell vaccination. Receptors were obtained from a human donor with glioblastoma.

The chain's CDR3 is CASSGGSMNTEAFF. The DNA of the CDR3 is TGTGCCAGCAGCGGAGGCAGCATGAACACTGAAGCTTTCTTT. This sequence joins TRBV7-9 and TRBJ1-1; no definite D call. This CDR3 spans 14 amino acids. From germline, CDR1 is SEHNR and CDR2 FQNEAQ (reference sequence). Trimming left V 5 bases short and J 0 bases short, with 10 bases between.

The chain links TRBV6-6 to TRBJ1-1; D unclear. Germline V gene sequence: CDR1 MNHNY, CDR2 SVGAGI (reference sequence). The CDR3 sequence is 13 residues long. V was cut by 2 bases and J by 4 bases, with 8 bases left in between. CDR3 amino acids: CASSYAIVTEAFF. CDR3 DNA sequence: TGTGCCAGCAGTTACGCGATTGTCACTGAAGCTTTCTTT.

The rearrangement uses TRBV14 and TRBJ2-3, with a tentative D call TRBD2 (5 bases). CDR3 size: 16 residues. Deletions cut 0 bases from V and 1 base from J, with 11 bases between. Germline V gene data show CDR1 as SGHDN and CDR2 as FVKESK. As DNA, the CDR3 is TGTGCCAGCAGCCAAGATCCTCTGGAGGGCACAGATACGCAGTATTTT. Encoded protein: CASSQDPLEGTDTQYF.

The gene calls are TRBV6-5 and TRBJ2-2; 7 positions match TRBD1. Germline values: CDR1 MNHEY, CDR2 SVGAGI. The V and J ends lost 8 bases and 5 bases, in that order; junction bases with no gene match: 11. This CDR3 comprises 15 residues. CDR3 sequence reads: CASGNTGVGTGELFF. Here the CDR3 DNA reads TGTGCCAGCGGAAACACAGGGGTGGGAACCGGGGAGCTGTTTTTT.

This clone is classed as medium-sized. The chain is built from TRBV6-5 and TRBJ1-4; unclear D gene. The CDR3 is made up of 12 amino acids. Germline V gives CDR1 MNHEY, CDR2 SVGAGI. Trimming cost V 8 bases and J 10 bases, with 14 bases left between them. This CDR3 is CASGRGLGKLFF. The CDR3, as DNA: TGTGCCAGCGGCCGAGGTTTGGGAAAACTGTTTTTT.

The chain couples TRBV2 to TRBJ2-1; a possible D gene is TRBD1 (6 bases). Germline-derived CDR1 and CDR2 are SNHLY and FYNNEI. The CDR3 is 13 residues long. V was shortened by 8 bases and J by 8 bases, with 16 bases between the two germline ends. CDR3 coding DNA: TGTGCCAGCCCGGAGAATGGGGGCGATGAGCAGTTCTTC. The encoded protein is CASPENGGDEQFF.

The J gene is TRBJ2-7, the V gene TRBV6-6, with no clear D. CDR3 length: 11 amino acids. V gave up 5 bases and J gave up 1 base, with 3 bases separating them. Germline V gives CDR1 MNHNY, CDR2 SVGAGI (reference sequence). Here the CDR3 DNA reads TGTGCCAGCAGTGTATCCTACGAGCAGTACTTC. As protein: CASSVSYEQYF.

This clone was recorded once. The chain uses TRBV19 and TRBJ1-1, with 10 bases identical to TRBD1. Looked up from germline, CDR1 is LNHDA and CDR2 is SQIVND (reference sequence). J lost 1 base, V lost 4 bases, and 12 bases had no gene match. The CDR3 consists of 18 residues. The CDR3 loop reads CASSTRPPGTGANTEAFF. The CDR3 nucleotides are TGTGCCAGTAGTACCCGCCCCCCAGGGACAGGGGCGAACACTGAAGCTTTCTTT.

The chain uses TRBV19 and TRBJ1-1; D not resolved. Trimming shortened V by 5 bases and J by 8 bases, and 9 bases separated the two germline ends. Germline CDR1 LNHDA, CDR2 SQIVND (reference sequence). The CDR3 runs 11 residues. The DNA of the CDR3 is TGTGCCAGTAGTTTCAAATTCGAAGCTTTCTTT. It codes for CASSFKFEAFF.

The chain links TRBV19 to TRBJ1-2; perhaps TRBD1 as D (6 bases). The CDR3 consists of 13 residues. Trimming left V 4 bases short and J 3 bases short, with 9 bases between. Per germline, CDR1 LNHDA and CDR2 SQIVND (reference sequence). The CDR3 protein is CASSNRVDYGYTF. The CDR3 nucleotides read TGTGCCAGTAGTAACAGGGTGGACTATGGCTACACCTTC.

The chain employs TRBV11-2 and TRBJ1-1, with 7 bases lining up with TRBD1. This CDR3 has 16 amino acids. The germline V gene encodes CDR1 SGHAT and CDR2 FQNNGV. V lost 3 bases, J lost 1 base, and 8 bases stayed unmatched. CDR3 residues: CASSFDERTGNTEAFF. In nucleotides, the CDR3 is TGTGCCAGCAGCTTCGACGAGCGGACAGGGAACACTGAAGCTTTCTTT.

CDR3 sequence reads: CASSPTPGVGEQYF. The DNA for the CDR3 is TGTGCCAGCAGCCCGACCCCAGGGGTGGGCGAGCAGTACTTC. This chain joins TRBV7-2 and TRBJ2-7, with TRBD1 as a possible D gene (6 bases). The germline CDR1 and CDR2 sequences are SGHTA and FQGNSA. The CDR3 has 14 amino acids. The ends were cut back, 5 bases at V and 6 bases at J, with 17 bases in the middle.

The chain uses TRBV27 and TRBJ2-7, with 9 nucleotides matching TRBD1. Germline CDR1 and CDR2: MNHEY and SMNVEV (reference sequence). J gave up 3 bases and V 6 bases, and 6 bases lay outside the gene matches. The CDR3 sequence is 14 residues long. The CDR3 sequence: CASSSGTGFYEQYF. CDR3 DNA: TGTGCCAGCAGCTCCGGGACAGGGTTCTACGAGCAGTACTTC.

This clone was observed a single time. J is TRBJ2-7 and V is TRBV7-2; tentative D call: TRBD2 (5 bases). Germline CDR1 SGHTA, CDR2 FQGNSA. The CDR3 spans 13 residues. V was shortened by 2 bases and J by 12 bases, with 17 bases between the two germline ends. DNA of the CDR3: TGTGCCAGCAGCTTAAGGCGGTTCGGCGGGCTGTACTTC. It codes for CASSLRRFGGLYF.

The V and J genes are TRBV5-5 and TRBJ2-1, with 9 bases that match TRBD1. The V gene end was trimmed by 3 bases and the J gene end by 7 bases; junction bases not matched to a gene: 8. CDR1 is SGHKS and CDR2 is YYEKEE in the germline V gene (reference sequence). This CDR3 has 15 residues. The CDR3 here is CASSSGQGFRNEQFF. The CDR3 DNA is TGTGCCAGCAGCTCAGGACAGGGGTTCCGGAATGAGCAGTTCTTC.

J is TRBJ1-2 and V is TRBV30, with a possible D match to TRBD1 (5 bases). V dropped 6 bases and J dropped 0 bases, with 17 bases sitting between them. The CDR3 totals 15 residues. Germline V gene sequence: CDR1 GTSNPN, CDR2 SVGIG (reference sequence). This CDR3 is CACETREGSNYGYTF. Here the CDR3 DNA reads TGTGCCTGCGAGACCAGGGAGGGTTCTAACTATGGCTACACCTTC.

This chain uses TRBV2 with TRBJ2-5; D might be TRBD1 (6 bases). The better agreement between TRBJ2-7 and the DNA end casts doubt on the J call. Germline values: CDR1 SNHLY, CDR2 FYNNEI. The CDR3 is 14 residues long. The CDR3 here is CASSEDGGPYEQYF. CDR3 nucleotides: TGTGCCAGCAGTGAAGATGGGGGCCCCTACGAGCAGTACTTC.

For the CDR3, the DNA is TGTGCCAGCAGTTCAGGAGCGGACTACGAGCAGTACTTC. Its translation is CASSSGADYEQYF. The chain combines TRBV6-5 with TRBJ2-7, with TRBD2 as a possible D gene (5 bases). This CDR3 has 13 residues. The germline V gene encodes CDR1 MNHEY and CDR2 SVGAGI. Trimming cost V 4 bases and J 3 bases, with 10 bases left between them.

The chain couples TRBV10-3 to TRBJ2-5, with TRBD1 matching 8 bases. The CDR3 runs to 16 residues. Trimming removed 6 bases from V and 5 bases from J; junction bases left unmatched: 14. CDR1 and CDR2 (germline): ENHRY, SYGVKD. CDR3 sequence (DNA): TGTGCCATCAGCCCCGGACAGGGAGTTGGGCATGAGACCCAGTACTTC. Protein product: CAISPGQGVGHETQYF.